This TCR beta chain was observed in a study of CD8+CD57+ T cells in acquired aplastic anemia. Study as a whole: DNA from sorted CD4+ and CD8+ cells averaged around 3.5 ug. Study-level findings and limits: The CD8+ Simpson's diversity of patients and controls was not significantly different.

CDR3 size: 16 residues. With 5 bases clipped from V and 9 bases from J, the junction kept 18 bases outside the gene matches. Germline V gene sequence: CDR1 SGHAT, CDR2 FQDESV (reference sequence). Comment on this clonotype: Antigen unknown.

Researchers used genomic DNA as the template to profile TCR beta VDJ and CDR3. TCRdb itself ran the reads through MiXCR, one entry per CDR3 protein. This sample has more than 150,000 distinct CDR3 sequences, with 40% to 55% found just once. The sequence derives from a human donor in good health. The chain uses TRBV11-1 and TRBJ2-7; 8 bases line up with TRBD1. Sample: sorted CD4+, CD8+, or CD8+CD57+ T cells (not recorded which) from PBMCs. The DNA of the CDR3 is TGTGCCAGCAGCCCACGGGACAGGCGGACCTCGTGGGCGCAGTACTTC. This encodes CASSPRDRRTSWAQYF.